These T cell receptor beta chains were read from a single sample in a study of T cells after yellow fever vaccination. TCRdb fed the 5' RACE reads into MiXCR, producing one record per CDR3 protein. Here the sample spans approximately 450,000 distinct CDR3 sequences, 18% being singletons. Sample: PBMCs, taken before the yellow fever booster vaccination. The receptors were gathered from a man in his late teens or twenties who received the YFV17D yellow fever vaccine. Both conserved end residues are trimmed from each CDR3. Each record gives: CDR3 protein, clone size, V gene. The size of a clone is reported for some rows only, either as once, few or many, or as a class for expanded clones.

ASSLERRNTEAF | - | TRBV12-3/TRBV12-4
ASSELAGGPGELF | many | TRBV6-1
ASSLGDSADTQY | few | TRBV4-1
ASSLDSRYEQY | - | TRBV5-8
ASSQQTDPFTDTQY | - | TRBV4-2
ASSRQGSGYEQY | few | TRBV7-2
ASDQTGMADTQY | few | TRBV12-5
ASSTAGTGVYNSPLH | - | TRBV9
ASSRPQGSAGANVLT | few | TRBV4-1
ASSFIGGARFTDTQY | many | TRBV7-2
AISDRRDTQY | - | TRBV10-3
ASSLPMDTQY | - | TRBV4-1
ATTGGNGETQY | - | TRBV2
ASSLRDRGSDTQY | - | TRBV5-1
ASLTAGGRYEQY | - | TRBV6-6
ASSPPGSDYGYT | - | TRBV18
ASSSALAYDTDTQY | - | TRBV7-2
ATSDPGSLETQY | few | TRBV24-1
ASSQDLGGGASDTQY | - | TRBV4-3
ASSLGTGMYEPQH | - | TRBV7-2
ASMGGRGEVETQY | - | TRBV6-1
ASNPSGGASANTGELF | - | TRBV28
ASLTGPSFGYT | few | TRBV6-1
ASSREPRGQGTEAF | - | TRBV5-1
SARVPGSTGELF | few | TRBV20-1
ASSRLSGRVSSEQF | - | TRBV4-1
SVEVGTFETQY | - | TRBV29-1
ASIPSTGLVVETQY | few | TRBV7-8
ASSTEPGRLNEKLF | many | TRBV27
ASSVGLGAGANVLT | few | TRBV9
ASSLVRLAGRETQY | few | TRBV11-2
ASSPSGSGTDTQY | few | TRBV4-3
ASSMTIAPSGANVLT | - | TRBV5-1
ASKGLSSYNEQF | - | TRBV27
ASSQDTGGALYEQY | - | TRBV4-3
ASSPGLAKNTGELF | - | TRBV12-3/TRBV12-4
SARDRGPTEAF | - | TRBV20-1
ASSRGPGLAGVTQETQY | - | TRBV6-2/TRBV6-3
AISDGGLGYGYT | few | TRBV10-3
ASSLVSAAETQY | - | TRBV11-2
ASSLLGFTNEQF | few | TRBV27
ASSYARQGDGTDTQY | few | TRBV6-2/TRBV6-3
ASQFSGANVLT | - | TRBV6-5
ASSHGQGIGNYGYT | few | TRBV12-3/TRBV12-4
ASSLTGTGLYEQY | few | TRBV7-3
ASSASYDRIDGYT | few | TRBV6-5
ASSEQGRAEAF | few | TRBV5-1
ASRLTSGAYNEQF | - | TRBV6-6
ASSLGDTGANVLT | - | TRBV5-6
SASFGLAGLETQY | few | TRBV20-1
ASRSPGGPTGELF | - | TRBV7-6